A single sample is the source of the 13 T cell receptor gamma chains below, sequenced in a study of gamma-delta chains in newborns, infants, children. TCRdb re-processed the reads via CATT. The sample shows approximately 1,200 gamma-chain clones, 56% of them seen only once. The sample taken for sequencing was blood. Source of these receptors: a child who was a newborn, infant or young child, either healthy, febrile or measles-vaccinated (not recorded which).

This clone is labeled as large. The chain joins TRGV4 to TRGJ1 or TRGJ2. With 6 bases clipped from V and 0 bases from J, the junction kept 5 bases outside the gene matches. This CDR3 spans 13 amino acids. Germline V CDR1 and CDR2: EGSTGY, YDSYTSSV. The CDR3 DNA reads TGTGCCACCTGGAGCCCGAATTATTATAAGAAACTCTTT. Encoded protein: CATWSPNYYKKLF.

V is TRGV9 and J is TRGJ1 or TRGJ2. The J gene comes from matching the DNA to germline here; TCRdb lacks it. The CDR3 contains 15 residues. Germline assignment: CDR1 GITISATS and CDR2 ISYDGTV (reference sequence). CDR3 sequence: CALREVKDPYYKKLF. The CDR3 DNA reads TGTGCTTTGCGGGAGGTCAAGGATCCATATTATAAGAAACTCTTT.

The J gene is TRGJ1 or TRGJ2, the V gene TRGV4. The J gene is absent in TCRdb and was assigned here via DNA matching to germline. Per the germline V gene, CDR1 is EGSTGY and CDR2 is YDSYTSSV. CDR3 length equals 14 residues. After removal of 3 bases from V and 0 bases from J, the junction contained 5 bases not matched to a gene. CDR3 residues: CATWDRPNYYKKLF. CDR3 nucleotide sequence: TGTGCCACCTGGGATCGCCCGAATTATTATAAGAAACTCTTT.

This clone was detected only once. A much larger clone differs from this one at a single base, so this may be a read error. The chain has TRGV5 and TRGJ1 or TRGJ2. The J gene was missing in TCRdb and was found by matching the end of the DNA to germline. This CDR3 region has 10 residues. In germline, CDR1 is VINAFY, CDR2 YDVSNSKD. Trimming removed 3 bases from V and 12 bases from J; junction bases left unmatched: 5. CDR3 region: CATWDDRKLF. The DNA of the CDR3 is TGTGCCACCTGGGACGACAGGAAACTCTTT.

This rearrangement joins TRGV4 to TRGJ1 or TRGJ2. TCRdb gives no J gene; it was assigned here by matching the DNA to germline. V was clipped by 0 bases and J by 4 bases; unmatched bases: 9. Germline V gene data show CDR1 as EGSTGY and CDR2 as YDSYTSSV. The CDR3 covers 15 residues. The DNA for the CDR3 is TGTGCCACCTGGGATGGGGGAGTCGCGTATTATAAGAAACTCTTT. Amino acids: CATWDGGVAYYKKLF.

Points on this clone: This clone may be a read error of a much larger clone one base away. The chain links TRGV3 to TRGJ1 or TRGJ2. In the absence of a J gene in TCRdb, the DNA was matched to germline to assign it here. After removal of 3 bases from V and 3 bases from J, the junction contained 14 bases not matched to a gene. Germline V gives CDR1 VTNTFY, CDR2 YDVSTARD (reference sequence). CDR3 length: 16 amino acids. The DNA for the CDR3 is TGTGCCACCTGGGACTCGCTCCCCCCTTTTTATTATAAGAAACTCTTT. This codes for CATWDSLPPFYYKKLF.

This clone is large. Other DNA sequences in this sample translate to the same CDR3. This chain joins TRGV2 and TRGJ1 or TRGJ2. TCRdb does not report a J gene; here it was assigned by matching the DNA to germline references. CDR1 is EGSNGY, CDR2 YDSYNSKV, per germline. The V gene end was trimmed by 0 bases and the J gene end by 5 bases; junction bases not matched to a gene: 10. The CDR3 consists of 15 residues. CDR3 sequence (DNA): TGTGCCACCTGGGACGGGCCCGGTATTGATTATAAGAAACTCTTT. It encodes CATWDGPGIDYKKLF.

The V gene is TRGV2, the J gene TRGJ1 or TRGJ2. The J gene is not listed in TCRdb, so it was assigned here from a DNA match to germline. This CDR3 is 13 amino acids long. The germline V gene has CDR1 EGSNGY and CDR2 YDSYNSKV. Trimming at V came to 6 bases and at J to 1 base, leaving 6 bases not matched to a gene. CDR3 in amino acids: CATWCGNYYKKLF. CDR3 nucleotide sequence: TGTGCCACCTGGTGCGGAAATTATTATAAGAAACTCTTT.

In the case of this clone: A much more abundant neighbour one base away suggests this may be a read error. The V call is TRGV2, the J call TRGJ1 or TRGJ2. Since TCRdb gives no J gene, matching the DNA to germline was used here to assign it. The CDR3 consists of 12 residues. The germline V gene encodes CDR1 EGSNGY and CDR2 YDSYNSKV. The CDR3 region has the DNA TGTGCCACCCGGGACGGCTATTATAAGAAACTCTTT. It codes for CATRDGYYKKLF.

This clone qualifies as large. The chain recombines TRGV5 with TRGJ1 or TRGJ2. The J gene is not listed in TCRdb, so it was assigned here from a DNA match to germline. Germline V lookup: CDR1 VINAFY, CDR2 YDVSNSKD. The junction had 7 bases not matched to a gene; V was cut back by 0 bases and J by 5 bases. This CDR3 has 14 amino acids. CDR3 DNA sequence: TGTGCCACCTGGGACAGGTCTGGCAATTATAAGAAACTCTTT. Amino acids: CATWDRSGNYKKLF.

Notes on this clone: A read error is possible here, since a much larger clone lies one base away. The same CDR3 can be traced to other DNA sequences in this sample. No J gene was called, and the V gene is TRGV5. This CDR3 is 10 amino acids long. Per germline, CDR1 VINAFY and CDR2 YDVSNSKD. DNA for the CDR3: TGTGCCACCTGGGACGCTAAGAAGCTCTTT. It encodes CATWDAKKLF.

This clone came up once. Sequence at one end of the junction differs from germline and may be a read error. This chain links TRGV2 with TRGJ1 or TRGJ2. TCRdb leaves out the J gene; it was filled in here by matching the DNA to germline. Germline V CDR1 and CDR2: EGSNGY, YDSYNSKV. The CDR3 sequence is 15 residues long. The chain's CDR3 is CATWDGSIFYHKKLF. CDR3 bases: TGTGCCACCTGGGACGGATCCATCTTTTATCATAAGAAACTCTTT.

In this sample, this clone is large. V is TRGV4 and J is TRGJ1 or TRGJ2. The CDR3 sequence is 11 residues long. V dropped 0 bases and J dropped 12; count of bases not matched to a gene: 5. Looked up from germline, CDR1 is EGSTGY and CDR2 is YDSYTSSV. DNA for the CDR3: TGTGCCACCTGGGATGGGCGGGGGAAACTCTTT. Residues: CATWDGRGKLF.